The rows below give T cell receptor beta chains drawn from one sample of a study of technical replicates of blood from a few donors. Data came from immunoSEQ multiplex PCR; TCRdb stores just in-frame clones and leaves some out. Among 60,000 to 85,000 clones, about 94% were seen once, and the ten largest hold 0.3% to 0.45%. Sequenced: T cells isolated from PBMCs. All receptors come from a human donor in good health. CDR3s include the opening cysteine and the closing phenylalanine or tryptophan. The D gene is left open where the match is weak. Clone size, where shown, is once, few, many, or a class for clones that have expanded.

cdr3_aa: CASSIGEQPQHF; cdr3_nt: TGTGCCAGTAGTATCGGGGAACAGCCCCAGCATTTT; v_call: TRBV19; clone_size: once; j_call: TRBJ1-5; d_call: -
cdr3_aa: CASSQDWLGGRNEQYF; cdr3_nt: TGCGCCAGCAGCCAAGATTGGTTGGGCGGGAGGAACGAGCAGTACTTC; v_call: TRBV4-1; clone_size: -; j_call: TRBJ2-7; d_call: TRBD2
cdr3_aa: CASSPIAEQFF; cdr3_nt: TGTGCCAGCAGCCCAATAGCTGAGCAGTTCTTC; v_call: TRBV7-8; clone_size: -; j_call: TRBJ2-1; d_call: -
cdr3_aa: CASSLTGGLADTQYF; cdr3_nt: TGCGCCAGCAGCTTAACGGGAGGTCTGGCAGATACGCAGTATTTT; v_call: TRBV5-1; clone_size: -; j_call: TRBJ2-3; d_call: TRBD2
cdr3_aa: CASSIDRGGEKLFF; cdr3_nt: TGTGCCAGCAGCATAGACAGGGGGGGTGAAAAACTGTTTTTT; v_call: TRBV9; clone_size: -; j_call: TRBJ1-4; d_call: TRBD1
cdr3_aa: CTSSQGGDEKLFF; cdr3_nt: TGCACCAGCAGCCAAGGGGGGGATGAAAAACTGTTTTTT; v_call: TRBV1; clone_size: few; j_call: TRBJ1-4; d_call: -
cdr3_aa: CAYGQRERYEQYF; cdr3_nt: TGTGCCTACGGGCAGCGGGAGCGCTACGAGCAGTACTTC; v_call: TRBV30; clone_size: -; j_call: TRBJ2-7; d_call: TRBD2
cdr3_aa: CASNEPLRQGVLDTQYF; cdr3_nt: TGTGCCAGCAACGAACCCCTAAGACAGGGAGTGTTAGATACGCAGTATTTT; v_call: TRBV13; clone_size: once; j_call: TRBJ2-3; d_call: TRBD1
cdr3_aa: CASSLALIEETQYF; cdr3_nt: TGCGCCAGCAGCTTGGCCTTAATCGAGGAGACCCAGTACTTC; v_call: TRBV5-1; clone_size: -; j_call: TRBJ2-5; d_call: -
cdr3_aa: CASSLTLGRVETQYF; cdr3_nt: TGTGCCAGCAGCTTAACGTTGGGCAGGGTGGAGACCCAGTACTTC; v_call: TRBV7-3; clone_size: -; j_call: TRBJ2-5; d_call: -
cdr3_aa: CASSLVGSSTGELFF; cdr3_nt: TGCGCCAGCAGCTTGGTCGGGAGTAGCACCGGGGAGCTGTTTTTT; v_call: TRBV5-1; clone_size: few; j_call: TRBJ2-2; d_call: -
cdr3_aa: CASSKTGGTTGELFF; cdr3_nt: TGTGCCAGCAGTAAAACAGGGGGCACCACCGGGGAGCTGTTTTTT; v_call: TRBV2; clone_size: -; j_call: TRBJ2-2; d_call: TRBD1
cdr3_aa: CASSTYVGYEQYF; cdr3_nt: TGTGCCAGCAGTACTTACGTTGGTTACGAGCAGTACTTC; v_call: TRBV6-5; clone_size: once; j_call: TRBJ2-7; d_call: -
cdr3_aa: CASSEVETGHEQYF; cdr3_nt: TGTGCCAGCAGTGAAGTAGAAACAGGGCACGAGCAGTACTTC; v_call: TRBV2; clone_size: -; j_call: TRBJ2-7; d_call: -
cdr3_aa: CASSEPGQGATGELFF; cdr3_nt: TGTGCCAGCAGCGAACCGGGACAGGGGGCGACCGGGGAGCTGTTTTTT; v_call: TRBV9; clone_size: -; j_call: TRBJ2-2; d_call: TRBD1
cdr3_aa: CASSGGTDRNTEAFF; cdr3_nt: TGTGCCAGCAGCGGGGGGACCGATAGGAACACTGAAGCTTTCTTT; v_call: TRBV21-1; clone_size: -; j_call: TRBJ1-1; d_call: -
cdr3_aa: CASGTDLSGANVLTF; cdr3_nt: TGTGCCTCAGGGACTGACTTATCTGGGGCCAACGTCCTGACTTTC; v_call: TRBV30; clone_size: once; j_call: TRBJ2-6; d_call: -
cdr3_aa: CASSDSNWPSNTEAFF; cdr3_nt: TGCGCCAGCAGTGATTCAAATTGGCCCTCGAACACTGAAGCTTTCTTT; v_call: TRBV10-1; clone_size: -; j_call: TRBJ1-1; d_call: -
cdr3_aa: CASSETDTQYF; cdr3_nt: TGTGCCAGCAGTGAGACAGATACGCAGTATTTT; v_call: TRBV13; clone_size: -; j_call: TRBJ2-3; d_call: -
cdr3_aa: CASSPSGQSFQETQYF; cdr3_nt: TGTGCCAGCTCACCTTCAGGACAGTCGTTTCAAGAGACCCAGTACTTC; v_call: TRBV18; clone_size: -; j_call: TRBJ2-5; d_call: -
cdr3_aa: CSVEAGVPGELFF; cdr3_nt: TGCAGCGTTGAAGCGGGAGTCCCCGGGGAGCTGTTTTTT; v_call: TRBV29-1; clone_size: -; j_call: TRBJ2-2; d_call: -
cdr3_aa: CASSFTRGNTEAFF; cdr3_nt: TGTGCCAGCAGCTTTACCCGGGGAAACACTGAAGCTTTCTTT; v_call: TRBV11-1; clone_size: -; j_call: TRBJ1-1; d_call: -
cdr3_aa: CASRTSGSSYNEQFF; cdr3_nt: TGCGCCAGCAGGACTAGCGGGAGCTCCTACAATGAGCAGTTCTTC; v_call: TRBV4-1; clone_size: once; j_call: TRBJ2-1; d_call: TRBD2
cdr3_aa: CASSEGAHGYTF; cdr3_nt: TGTGCCAGTAGCGAGGGGGCGCACGGCTACACCTTC; v_call: TRBV19; clone_size: -; j_call: TRBJ1-2; d_call: TRBD1
cdr3_aa: CASSDTFGNEKLFF; cdr3_nt: TGTGCCAGCAGTGACACGTTCGGTAATGAAAAACTGTTTTTT; v_call: TRBV2; clone_size: once; j_call: TRBJ1-4; d_call: -
cdr3_aa: CASSSFYGYTF; cdr3_nt: TGTGCCAGCAGCTCCTTTTATGGCTACACCTTC; v_call: TRBV7-2; clone_size: once; j_call: TRBJ1-2; d_call: -
cdr3_aa: CSVAQGYGYTF; cdr3_nt: TGCAGCGTTGCTCAGGGGTATGGCTACACCTTC; v_call: TRBV29-1; clone_size: -; j_call: TRBJ1-2; d_call: -
cdr3_aa: CASSMNREINTEAFF; cdr3_nt: TGTGCCAGTAGTATGAACAGGGAGATAAACACTGAAGCTTTCTTT; v_call: TRBV19; clone_size: -; j_call: TRBJ1-1; d_call: -
cdr3_aa: CASSRQREAQETQYF; cdr3_nt: TGTGCCAGCAGCCGACAGCGGGAGGCTCAAGAGACCCAGTACTTC; v_call: TRBV13; clone_size: -; j_call: TRBJ2-5; d_call: TRBD2
cdr3_aa: CASSLDRGSYGYTF; cdr3_nt: TGTGCCAGCAGCCTAGACAGGGGCAGCTATGGCTACACCTTC; v_call: TRBV5-8; clone_size: -; j_call: TRBJ1-2; d_call: TRBD1
cdr3_aa: CASSPGETQYF; cdr3_nt: TGTGCCAGCAGCCCCGGGGAGACCCAGTACTTC; v_call: TRBV11-2; clone_size: -; j_call: TRBJ2-5; d_call: -
cdr3_aa: CACAGGTEETQYF; cdr3_nt: TGTGCCTGCGCAGGTGGGACAGAAGAGACCCAGTACTTC; v_call: TRBV5-4; clone_size: -; j_call: TRBJ2-5; d_call: TRBD1
cdr3_aa: CASSPGTKTDTQYF; cdr3_nt: TGTGCCAGCAGCCCCGGGACAAAGACAGATACGCAGTATTTT; v_call: TRBV6-5; clone_size: -; j_call: TRBJ2-3; d_call: -
cdr3_aa: CATRPGLAGLNEQFF; cdr3_nt: TGTGCCACCCGGCCGGGACTAGCGGGACTCAATGAGCAGTTCTTC; v_call: TRBV19; clone_size: -; j_call: TRBJ2-1; d_call: TRBD2
cdr3_aa: CASSYGGDPYNEQFF; cdr3_nt: TGTGCCAGCAGTTACGGGGGGGACCCCTACAATGAGCAGTTCTTC; v_call: TRBV6-5; clone_size: -; j_call: TRBJ2-1; d_call: TRBD2
cdr3_aa: CASSGAGDTQYF; cdr3_nt: TGTGCCAGCAGCGGTGCGGGAGATACGCAGTATTTT; v_call: TRBV5-6; clone_size: -; j_call: TRBJ2-3; d_call: -
cdr3_aa: CSVAGTGAGELFF; cdr3_nt: TGCAGCGTCGCCGGGACAGGGGCCGGGGAGCTGTTTTTT; v_call: TRBV29-1; clone_size: -; j_call: TRBJ2-2; d_call: TRBD1
cdr3_aa: CASGTQGHTEAFF; cdr3_nt: TGTGCCAGCGGAACACAGGGGCACACTGAAGCTTTCTTT; v_call: TRBV28; clone_size: -; j_call: TRBJ1-1; d_call: TRBD1
cdr3_aa: CASSLAVSGNTIYF; cdr3_nt: TGTGCCAGCAGCTTGGCCGTCTCTGGAAACACCATATATTTT; v_call: TRBV5-6; clone_size: -; j_call: TRBJ1-3; d_call: -
cdr3_aa: CAWSVRSEAFF; cdr3_nt: TGTGCCTGGAGTGTACGGAGTGAAGCTTTCTTT; v_call: TRBV30; clone_size: -; j_call: TRBJ1-1; d_call: -
cdr3_aa: CASSLGGFGQPQHF; cdr3_nt: TGTGCCAGCAGTTTAGGCGGGTTTGGTCAGCCCCAGCATTTT; v_call: TRBV27; clone_size: -; j_call: TRBJ1-5; d_call: -
cdr3_aa: CASSDPYDISGRDDEQFF; cdr3_nt: TGTGCCAGCAGTGATCCGTATGATATTAGCGGGAGAGACGATGAGCAGTTCTTC; v_call: TRBV6-1; clone_size: once; j_call: TRBJ2-1; d_call: TRBD2
cdr3_aa: CASSSTGGLNYGYTF; cdr3_nt: TGTGCCAGCAGTTCGACAGGGGGGTTAAACTATGGCTACACCTTC; v_call: TRBV6-5; clone_size: -; j_call: TRBJ1-2; d_call: TRBD1
cdr3_aa: CASSMGLAGDTDTQYF; cdr3_nt: TGTGCCAGCAGTATGGGACTAGCGGGGGACACAGATACGCAGTATTTT; v_call: TRBV28; clone_size: once; j_call: TRBJ2-3; d_call: TRBD2
cdr3_aa: CASSQVGGNNYGYTF; cdr3_nt: TGCGCCAGCAGCCAAGTAGGCGGAAATAACTATGGCTACACCTTC; v_call: TRBV4-1; clone_size: -; j_call: TRBJ1-2; d_call: -
cdr3_aa: CASSLPAQGGGYGYTF; cdr3_nt: TGTGCCAGCAGCCTCCCGGCACAGGGTGGTGGCTATGGCTACACCTTC; v_call: TRBV11-2; clone_size: -; j_call: TRBJ1-2; d_call: -
cdr3_aa: CASSLAAGVADEQFF; cdr3_nt: TGTGCCAGCAGCTTGGCCGCGGGAGTGGCGGATGAGCAGTTCTTC; v_call: TRBV5-4; clone_size: -; j_call: TRBJ2-1; d_call: TRBD2
cdr3_aa: CASSWTGKPYEQYF; cdr3_nt: TGTGCCAGCAGCTGGACGGGGAAACCCTACGAGCAGTACTTC; v_call: TRBV5-4; clone_size: once; j_call: TRBJ2-7; d_call: -
cdr3_aa: CASIHLGGNTEAFF; cdr3_nt: TGTGCCAGCATTCACCTAGGGGGCAACACTGAAGCTTTCTTT; v_call: TRBV4-2; clone_size: -; j_call: TRBJ1-1; d_call: TRBD1
cdr3_aa: CASTRDRGRQPQHF; cdr3_nt: TGTGCCAGTACGAGGGACAGGGGGCGTCAGCCCCAGCATTTT; v_call: TRBV28; clone_size: -; j_call: TRBJ1-5; d_call: TRBD1
cdr3_aa: CAWRRGQGVSETQYF; cdr3_nt: TGTGCCTGGAGACGGGGACAGGGGGTATCAGAGACCCAGTACTTC; v_call: TRBV30; clone_size: -; j_call: TRBJ2-5; d_call: TRBD1
cdr3_aa: CASSLYVLQVIGEQYF; cdr3_nt: TGTGCCAGCAGCTTATACGTTTTGCAAGTTATCGGCGAGCAGTACTTC; v_call: TRBV11-2; clone_size: -; j_call: TRBJ2-7; d_call: -
cdr3_aa: CASSQGEVGQMISGNTIYF; cdr3_nt: TGCGCCAGCAGCCAAGGCGAAGTGGGGCAGATGATCTCTGGAAACACCATATATTTT; v_call: TRBV4-1; clone_size: -; j_call: TRBJ1-3; d_call: -
cdr3_aa: CASSFLAGGTEAFF; cdr3_nt: TGTGCCAGCAGTTTTCTGGCAGGGGGAACTGAAGCTTTCTTT; v_call: TRBV27; clone_size: -; j_call: TRBJ1-1; d_call: TRBD1
cdr3_aa: CASSARVGHTSGSYEQYF; cdr3_nt: TGTGCCAGCAGCGCCAGAGTTGGCCACACTAGCGGCTCCTACGAGCAGTACTTC; v_call: TRBV6-4; clone_size: -; j_call: TRBJ2-7; d_call: TRBD2
cdr3_aa: CASSYGTGSEQYF; cdr3_nt: TGTGCCAGCAGTTACGGGACAGGGAGCGAGCAGTACTTC; v_call: TRBV6-5; clone_size: -; j_call: TRBJ2-7; d_call: TRBD1
cdr3_aa: CASSVESGRNYGYTF; cdr3_nt: TGTGCCAGCAGCGTGGAGTCAGGGAGGAACTATGGCTACACCTTC; v_call: TRBV9; clone_size: -; j_call: TRBJ1-2; d_call: -
cdr3_aa: CASSRGLAGGNEQFF; cdr3_nt: TGTGCCAGCAGCCGGGGACTAGCGGGAGGCAATGAGCAGTTCTTC; v_call: TRBV7-6; clone_size: -; j_call: TRBJ2-1; d_call: TRBD2